This passage covers 18 T cell receptor beta chains from one sample sequenced in a study of blood T cell repertoires in COVID-19. The method was immunoSEQ multiplex PCR; TCRdb's version includes in-frame clones alone and lacks a portion of them. The repertoire holds 52,000 or so clones, with roughly 86% as singletons. Sequencing input: peripheral blood. The receptor source for this set is a man aged 40-55 years with COVID-19, enrolled during active disease.

The chain uses TRBV5-1 and TRBJ2-7; 9 bases fit TRBD1. V lost 6 bases to trimming and J lost 2 bases; unmatched junction nucleotides: 6. Germline CDR1 reads SGHRS; CDR2 reads YFSETQ. The CDR3 spans 14 residues. CDR3 protein: CASKTDRGPYEQYF. CDR3 DNA sequence: TGCGCCAGCAAGACGGACAGGGGCCCCTACGAGCAGTACTTC.

The chain uses TRBV7-6 and TRBJ1-1; 9 nucleotides match TRBD1. The CDR3 sequence is 15 residues long. V was clipped by 4 bases and J by 0 bases; unmatched bases: 3. Germline V lookup: CDR1 SGHVS, CDR2 FNYEAQ. The CDR3 here is CASSSGQGLNTEAFF. The CDR3 DNA sequence: TGTGCCAGCAGCTCGGGACAGGGATTGAACACTGAAGCTTTCTTT.

This chain joins TRBV18 and TRBJ2-1, with 7 bases matching TRBD2. The length of the CDR3 is 16 residues. Germline V gene lookup returns CDR1 KGHSH and CDR2 LQKENI. V shed 1 base and J 3 bases; nucleotides not matched to a gene: 6. The CDR3 bases are TGTGCCAGCTCACCACGAACACCGGGAGGCTACAATGAGCAGTTCTTC. Its translation: CASSPRTPGGYNEQFF.

The rearrangement joins TRBV5-1 to TRBJ2-3; D not certain. V was cut by 1 base and J by 3 bases, with 9 bases left in between. This CDR3 comprises 14 residues. CDR1 is SGHRS, CDR2 YFSETQ, per germline. The CDR3 nucleotides are TGCGCCAGCAGCTTGTATTCCCAGACAGATACGCAGTATTTT. Protein product: CASSLYSQTDTQYF. The variable domain in full, with the rest retrieved from reference TRBV5-1 and TRBJ2-3, is KAGVTQTPRYLIKTRGQQVTLSCSPISGHRSVSWYQQTPGQGLQFLFEYFSETQRNKGNFPGRFSGRQFSNSRSEMNVSTLELGDSALYLCASSLYSQTDTQYFGPGTRLTVL.

The rearrangement uses TRBV5-1 and TRBJ2-7, with D perhaps matching TRBD2 (6 bases). The CDR3 has 17 amino acids. Trimming stripped 0 bases from V and 0 bases from J, with 16 bases between. Germline V CDR1 and CDR2: SGHRS, YFSETQ. The CDR3 coding sequence is TGCGCCAGCAGCTTGGGTCCTGGAGGGTCGAGCTCCTACGAGCAGTACTTC. Translating gives CASSLGPGGSSSYEQYF.

The chain couples TRBV28 to TRBJ1-1; 8 bases fit TRBD1. Germline lookup yields CDR1 MDHEN and CDR2 SYDVKM. The trim removed 7 bases at V and 4 bases at J, leaving 11 bases unmatched. The CDR3 spans 15 residues. The CDR3 loop is CASIGSGTGRTEAFF. The CDR3 region has the DNA TGTGCCAGCATCGGCTCCGGGACAGGTCGCACTGAAGCTTTCTTT.

The chain carries TRBV7-2 and TRBJ2-3; D unresolved. The CDR3 consists of 13 residues. The V and J ends lost 5 bases and 0 bases respectively, with 6 bases between them. Germline lookup yields CDR1 SGHTA and CDR2 FQGNSA. CDR3 sequence: CASSLFSTDTQYF. The CDR3 DNA reads TGTGCCAGCAGCCTGTTTAGCACAGATACGCAGTATTTT. The full variable domain, rest sourced from reference TRBV7-2 and TRBJ2-3, is GAGVSQSPSNKVTEKGKDVELRCDPISGHTALYWYRQSLGQGLEFLIYFQGNSAPDKSGLPSDRFSAERTGGSVSTLTIQRTQQEDSAVYLCASSLFSTDTQYFGPGTRLTVL.

This rearrangement joins TRBV28 to TRBJ1-3; a weak D match, TRBD1 (6 bases). This CDR3 contains 15 residues. V was trimmed by 6 bases and J by 7 bases, leaving 19 bases between them. Germline CDR1 MDHEN, CDR2 SYDVKM. CDR3 protein: CASSRDNSRGNTIYF. CDR3 sequence (DNA): TGTGCCAGCAGCCGGGACAACTCGAGGGGGAACACCATATATTTT.

The chain employs TRBV3-1 (or the pseudogene TRBV3-2) and TRBJ2-5, with TRBD2 matching over 11 bases. V dropped 2 bases and J dropped 2; count of bases not matched to a gene: 4. CDR3 size: 16 residues. Germline assignment: CDR1 LGHDT and CDR2 YNNKEL (reference sequence). CDR3: CASSQFTSGGQETQYF. The CDR3 DNA reads TGTGCCAGCAGCCAATTCACTAGCGGGGGACAAGAGACCCAGTACTTC.

The gene calls are TRBV6-5 and TRBJ2-5; 12 bases align to TRBD2. Germline assignment: CDR1 MNHEY and CDR2 SVGAGI. The J segment lost 4 bases and the V segment lost 6 bases, leaving 3 bases of the junction unmatched. The CDR3 sequence is 14 residues long. CDR3: CASRKLAGGETQYF. CDR3 nucleotides: TGTGCCAGCAGAAAACTAGCGGGAGGAGAGACCCAGTACTTC.

V gene TRBV3-1 (or the pseudogene TRBV3-2) combines with J gene TRBJ1-2; 8 bases are shared with TRBD1. This CDR3 is built from 13 residues. Looked up from germline, CDR1 is LGHDT and CDR2 is YNNKEL (reference sequence). V trimming: 1 base; J trimming: 7 bases; junction bases outside the gene matches: 2. The CDR3 DNA follows: TGTGCCAGCAGCCAAGTGACAGGGGTTGGCTACACCTTC. Amino acids: CASSQVTGVGYTF.

This clone is a singleton in its sample. This rearrangement joins TRBV5-1 to TRBJ1-5; D is uncertain. CDR1 and CDR2 from the germline V gene are SGHRS and YFSETQ. The V and J ends lost 2 bases and 3 bases respectively, with 9 bases between them. CDR3 size: 14 residues. The CDR3 DNA reads as TGCGCCAGCAGCTTCATTACATCCAATCAGCCCCAGCATTTT. Protein: CASSFITSNQPQHF. Based on the CDR3 plus reference TRBV5-1 and TRBJ1-5, the full variable domain is KAGVTQTPRYLIKTRGQQVTLSCSPISGHRSVSWYQQTPGQGLQFLFEYFSETQRNKGNFPGRFSGRQFSNSRSEMNVSTLELGDSALYLCASSFITSNQPQHFGDGTRLSIL.

This chain connects TRBV7-2 to TRBJ2-7; 14 positions match TRBD2. CDR1 and CDR2 from the germline V gene are SGHTA and FQGNSA. The CDR3 is 17 amino acids. V lost 2 bases, J lost 7 bases, and 10 bases stayed unmatched. CDR3 sequence reads: CASSLRPRGLAGAEQYF. The DNA of the CDR3 is TGTGCCAGCAGCTTACGGCCGAGGGGACTAGCGGGAGCTGAGCAGTACTTC.

The V and J genes are TRBV3-1 (or the pseudogene TRBV3-2) and TRBJ2-2, with TRBD2 identical over 7 bases. J lost 5 bases, V lost 4 bases, and 13 bases had no gene match. Germline CDR1 reads LGHDT; CDR2 reads YNNKEL (reference sequence). The CDR3 runs 17 residues. CDR3 sequence (DNA): TGTGCCAGCAGCCGCCCTCTCTCGGCGGGGGAAACCGGGGAGCTGTTTTTT. Amino acids: CASSRPLSAGETGELFF.

The V gene is TRBV5-6, the J gene TRBJ1-4, with TRBD1 matching 9 bases. From germline, CDR1 is SGHDT and CDR2 YYEEEE. V lost 2 bases to trimming and J lost 2 bases; unmatched junction nucleotides: 4. CDR3 length: 16 amino acids. CDR3 amino acids: CASSLRTGGTNEKLFF. CDR3 in DNA: TGTGCCAGCAGCTTAAGAACAGGGGGCACTAATGAAAAACTGTTTTTT. Drawing the rest from reference TRBV5-6 and TRBJ1-4, the complete variable domain is DAGVTQSPTHLIKTRGQQVTLRCSPKSGHDTVSWYQQALGQGPQFIFQYYEEEERQRGNFPDRFSGHQFPNYSSELNVNALLLGDSALYLCASSLRTGGTNEKLFFGSGTQLSVL.

The rearrangement links TRBV5-4 to TRBJ2-3; D perhaps matches TRBD2 (6 bases). The CDR3 covers 18 residues. The V and J ends lost 0 bases and 5 bases respectively, with 22 bases between them. The germline V gene encodes CDR1 SGHNT and CDR2 YYREEE (reference sequence). The CDR3 DNA sequence: TGTGCCAGCAGCTTGGACCTAGGCGGGGTGGGGGGAGAAGATACGCAGTATTTT. It encodes CASSLDLGGVGGEDTQYF.

The J gene is TRBJ2-1, the V gene TRBV28, with D maybe TRBD1 (6 bases). Germline V gene sequence: CDR1 MDHEN, CDR2 SYDVKM. The CDR3 is 13 amino acids. Trimming pared 5 bases from V and 14 bases from J, leaving 19 bases between. The CDR3: CASSTPSTSGEFF. The CDR3 bases are TGTGCCAGCAGTACGCCTAGTACGTCAGGGGAGTTCTTC.

The chain employs TRBV3-1 (or the pseudogene TRBV3-2) and TRBJ2-3, with D maybe TRBD1 (6 bases). V was cut by 4 bases and J by 3 bases, with 11 bases left in between. In germline, CDR1 is LGHDT, CDR2 YNNKEL (reference sequence). The CDR3 is 14 residues long. The CDR3 loop reads CASSLAGATDTQYF. The CDR3 DNA sequence: TGTGCCAGCAGCCTTGCAGGGGCGACAGATACGCAGTATTTT.